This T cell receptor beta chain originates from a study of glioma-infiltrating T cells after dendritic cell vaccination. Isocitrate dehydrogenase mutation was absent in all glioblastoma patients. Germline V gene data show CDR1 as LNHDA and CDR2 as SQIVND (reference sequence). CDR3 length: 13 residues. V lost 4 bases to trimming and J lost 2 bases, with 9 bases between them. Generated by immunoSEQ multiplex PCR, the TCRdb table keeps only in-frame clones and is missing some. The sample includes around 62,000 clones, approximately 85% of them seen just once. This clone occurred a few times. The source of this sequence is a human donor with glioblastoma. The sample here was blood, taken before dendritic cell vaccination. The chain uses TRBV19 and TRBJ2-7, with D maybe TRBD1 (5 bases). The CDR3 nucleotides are TGTGCCAGTAGTAACACAGGCGCCTACGAGCAGTACTTC. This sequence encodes CASSNTGAYEQYF.